This T cell receptor (beta chain) is drawn from a study of tumor-infiltrating lymphocytes in primary liver carcinoma. Study at large: The patient group consisted of men and women aged 30 to 69 years. Stage T1-T3 N0M0 tumors spanned about 4.2 to 10 cm. Samples returned roughly 3.65 to 8 million productive TCRbeta reads, a yield that was similar across tissue types.

Germline V gene lookup returns CDR1 SGHRS and CDR2 YFSETQ. The CDR3 covers 12 residues. Notes on the study in general: Less overlap was seen in tumor-adjacent and tumor-blood pairs than in tumor region pairs.

Making TCR beta cDNA involved approximately 0.5 ug total RNA and a constant-region primer. Amplification in three nested multiplex PCR rounds with slightly modified ARM-PCR gave rise to TCR beta libraries. Researchers ran the first two PCR rounds for 9 to 10 cycles each with TRBV1-TRBV30 forward primers and a C-beta reverse primer. TCRdb processed the multiplex PCR reads anew with MiXCR; each CDR3 protein has one entry. This table holds more than 75,000 distinct CDR3 sequences, 65% to 80% found once. Unsorted bulk tissue, about 18-32 mg of it, served as the source for co-extraction of RNA and DNA. A remark on this clonotype: Its antigen remains unidentified. The junction and the germline gene differ at one end; a read error may be behind it.

This receptor was taken from a man aged 35-49 years with primary liver carcinoma and hepatitis B virus infection. The chain is built from TRBV5-1 and TRBJ2-5; TRBD1 might be the D (6 bases). Sequencing used liver tumor tissue from sampling region 1. This sample's subset: tumor region T1, superior pole. DNA of the CDR3: TGCGCCGGCAGCTTGGGACAAGAGACCCACTACTTC. Its protein is CAGSLGQETHYF.